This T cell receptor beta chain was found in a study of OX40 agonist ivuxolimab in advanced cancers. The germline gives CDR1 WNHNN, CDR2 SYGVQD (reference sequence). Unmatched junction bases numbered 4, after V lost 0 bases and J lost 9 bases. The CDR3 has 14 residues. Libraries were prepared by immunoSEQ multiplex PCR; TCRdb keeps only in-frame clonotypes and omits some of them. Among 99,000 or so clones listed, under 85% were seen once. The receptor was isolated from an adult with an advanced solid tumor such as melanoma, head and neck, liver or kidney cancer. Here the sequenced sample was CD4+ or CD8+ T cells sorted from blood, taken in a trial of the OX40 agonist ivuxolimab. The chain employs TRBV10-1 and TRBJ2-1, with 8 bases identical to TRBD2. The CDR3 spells CASSESVAGSEQFF. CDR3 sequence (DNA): TGCGCCAGCAGTGAGTCGGTAGCGGGATCTGAGCAGTTCTTC.